Listed below are T cell receptor beta chains from one sample, sequenced in a study of identical twins' blood T cells. Each CDR3 protein is one row after TCRdb ran MiXCR on the 5' RACE reads. The repertoire holds 350,000 to 400,000 distinct CDR3 sequences, roughly 31% seen once, with 6.1% in the top ten. What was sequenced was PBMCs. Receptors originate from a woman aged 18-50 years in good health. Each CDR3 is given with its conserved first and last residue. Each record gives: V gene, J gene, CDR3 protein.

TRBV6-2/TRBV6-3	TRBJ2-5	CASSYFETQYF
TRBV7-2	TRBJ2-7	CASSFRTDPYF
TRBV30	TRBJ1-2	CAWSQEGFHGYTF
TRBV6-1	TRBJ1-1	CASSEIKYTEAFF
TRBV6-2/TRBV6-3	TRBJ2-2	CASSYTGGNTGELFF
TRBV5-1	TRBJ2-1	CASSGGDFSYNEQFF
TRBV7-9	TRBJ1-2	CASSLDIIWTGLSGYTF
TRBV29-1	TRBJ1-4	CSVLTGGEKLFF
TRBV24-1	TRBJ2-2	CVTSDNLDTGELFF
TRBV5-1	TRBJ2-2	CASSTTTSQNTGELFF
TRBV28	TRBJ2-3	CASSLRPRPDTQYF
TRBV5-6	TRBJ2-1	CASSFWGQNNEQFF
TRBV3-1	TRBJ2-1	CASSQTSHRYNEQFF
TRBV18	TRBJ1-1	CASSPGGRWAEAFF
TRBV3-1	TRBJ1-1	CASSQDLGGVSGAFF
TRBV5-6	TRBJ2-7	CASSLMVFPSYEQYF
TRBV29-1	TRBJ1-1	CSVVQANTEAFF
TRBV18	TRBJ2-7	CASSPPDRVWYEQYF
TRBV29-1	TRBJ2-1	CSLYRGSSYNEQFF
TRBV27	TRBJ1-1	CASKNRWSTEAFF
TRBV5-1	TRBJ2-3	CASRLNRGWSTDTQYF
TRBV21-1	TRBJ1-1	CASRDRVQSAFF
TRBV12-3/TRBV12-4	TRBJ2-1	CASTPRLERNERFF
TRBV7-2	TRBJ1-6	CASSLQGTENSPLHF